A selection of T cell receptor beta chains follows, all from one sample in a study of control samples from healthy donors and cancer patients. Data came from immunoSEQ multiplex PCR; TCRdb stores just in-frame clones and leaves some out. Among about 130,000 clones listed, about 92% were seen once. Sequencing was carried out using PBMCs. Source of these receptors: a man aged 50 to 59 with head and neck cancer. CDR3s include the opening cysteine and the closing phenylalanine or tryptophan. D genes are given only for firm matches. Clone size is not always given. Where it is, it says once, few, many or a class for expanded clones.

D,J,V,size,DNA,CDR3
.,TRBJ1-4,TRBV7-2,.,TGTGCCAGCAGTTTTACGTCTGGTGAAAAACTGTTTTTT,CASSFTSGEKLFF
.,TRBJ2-7,TRBV18,.,TGTGCCAGCTCACCCGGTCCTAGGGCCTACGAGCAGTACTTC,CASSPGPRAYEQYF
.,TRBJ2-3,TRBV5-5,.,TGTGCCAGCAGCTTTGTGAGTGAGGTCGGTACGCAGTATTTT,CASSFVSEVGTQYF
.,TRBJ1-2,TRBV28,.,TGTGCCAGCAGTTTATTAATGGAGGGCTACACCTTC,CASSLLMEGYTF
.,TRBJ1-2,TRBV4-3,.,TGCGCCAGCAGCCAAGAAGGGGGACCAGAAGGCTATGGCTACACCTTC,CASSQEGGPEGYGYTF
TRBD1,TRBJ1-2,TRBV4-3,.,TGCGCCAGCAGCCAAGACCCTCCAGGGACAGCAACCTATGGCTACACCTTC,CASSQDPPGTATYGYTF
.,TRBJ1-5,TRBV28,.,TGTGCCAGCAGTTTAAAGGGAGGGATACATCAGCCCCAGCATTTT,CASSLKGGIHQPQHF
.,TRBJ2-7,TRBV7-8,.,TGTGCCAGCAGCTTAGTCGACCTATCATCCTACGAGCAGTACTTC,CASSLVDLSSYEQYF
.,TRBJ2-7,TRBV9,.,TGTGCCAGCAGCGTAGATCTCTCAGGCGAGCAGTACTTC,CASSVDLSGEQYF
.,TRBJ1-1,TRBV9,.,TGTGCCAGCAGTTTCGGGGGTGTCACTGAAGCTTTCTTT,CASSFGGVTEAFF
TRBD1,TRBJ1-2,TRBV30,.,TGTGCCTTTAACCGGGACAGGGGCTCGTGGGGCTACACCTTC,CAFNRDRGSWGYTF
TRBD2,TRBJ2-1,TRBV28,.,TGTGCCAGCAGGCCCCTAACTAGCGGGCTGTTCTTC,CASRPLTSGLFF
TRBD1,TRBJ1-2,TRBV16,.,TGTGCCAGCAGCCAATCGACAGGGGGCGCAGGCTATGGCTACACCTTC,CASSQSTGGAGYGYTF
TRBD2,TRBJ2-1,TRBV6-6,.,TGTGCCAGCAGTCCTCGGCCGCTAGCGGGGGCCTACAATGAGCAGTTCTTC,CASSPRPLAGAYNEQFF
TRBD1,TRBJ1-4,TRBV5-1,.,TGCGCCAGCAGCAAGGGACAGGGGGCGGAAAAACTGTTTTTT,CASSKGQGAEKLFF
.,TRBJ1-6,TRBV6-5,.,TGTGCCAGCTCTGAGAACATAATTCAACCCCTCCACTTT,CASSENIIQPLHF
TRBD2,TRBJ2-3,TRBV4-2,.,TGTGCCAGCAGCCACGATCGACTAGCGGGGGGATATGGTACGCAGTATTTT,CASSHDRLAGGYGTQYF
TRBD1,TRBJ1-1,TRBV28,.,TGTGCCGGACAGGGGGCAGGTACTGAAGCTTTCTTT,CAGQGAGTEAFF
.,TRBJ1-5,TRBV5-6,.,TGTGCCAGCAGCTTGTCGTACAAATCGGGCAATCAGCCCCAGCATTTT,CASSLSYKSGNQPQHF
TRBD1,TRBJ1-4,TRBV7-9,.,TGTGCCAGCATAGGGACAGGGGGTACTAATGAAAAACTGTTTTTT,CASIGTGGTNEKLFF
TRBD1,TRBJ2-5,TRBV6-1,.,TGTGCCAGCAGTGAAGGGACAGGGGGCTGGGAGACCCAGTACTTC,CASSEGTGGWETQYF
TRBD1,TRBJ1-2,TRBV27,.,TGTGCCAGCAGTTACCGTCAGGGGGCAGATGGCTACACCTTC,CASSYRQGADGYTF
.,TRBJ1-4,TRBV30,once,TGTGCCTGGGATCCGGGACCGATTAATGAAAAACTGTTTTTT,CAWDPGPINEKLFF
.,TRBJ2-7,TRBV29-1,.,TGCAGCGTTGGTTCCGGTCTCTACGAGCAGTACTTC,CSVGSGLYEQYF
.,TRBJ1-1,TRBV7-3,.,TGTGCCAGCAGCCCCCACGGACTGAACACTGAAGCTTTCTTT,CASSPHGLNTEAFF
TRBD2,TRBJ2-3,TRBV6-2/TRBV6-3,.,TGTGCCAGCAGTTATCGGGGGGGCACAGATACGCAGTATTTT,CASSYRGGTDTQYF
.,TRBJ1-2,TRBV28,.,TGTGCCAGCAGTGATCTCGTGGGGGCTGGAAACTATGGCTACACCTTC,CASSDLVGAGNYGYTF
TRBD2,TRBJ2-3,TRBV4-3,.,TGCGCCAGCAGCCAAGATCGGATCGCTAGCGGGGGGAAAGGAGATACGCAGTATTTT,CASSQDRIASGGKGDTQYF
.,TRBJ1-5,TRBV3-1/TRBV3-2,few,TGTGCCAGCAGCCAATTTGGTCAGCCCCAGCATTTT,CASSQFGQPQHF
.,TRBJ1-5,TRBV28,.,TGTGCCAGCAAAAAAGGGGGTAGGGAGGGCAATCAGCCCCAGCATTTT,CASKKGGREGNQPQHF
.,TRBJ1-1,TRBV30,few,TGTGCCTGCACTAAGTCAGCGAACACTGAAGCTTTCTTT,CACTKSANTEAFF